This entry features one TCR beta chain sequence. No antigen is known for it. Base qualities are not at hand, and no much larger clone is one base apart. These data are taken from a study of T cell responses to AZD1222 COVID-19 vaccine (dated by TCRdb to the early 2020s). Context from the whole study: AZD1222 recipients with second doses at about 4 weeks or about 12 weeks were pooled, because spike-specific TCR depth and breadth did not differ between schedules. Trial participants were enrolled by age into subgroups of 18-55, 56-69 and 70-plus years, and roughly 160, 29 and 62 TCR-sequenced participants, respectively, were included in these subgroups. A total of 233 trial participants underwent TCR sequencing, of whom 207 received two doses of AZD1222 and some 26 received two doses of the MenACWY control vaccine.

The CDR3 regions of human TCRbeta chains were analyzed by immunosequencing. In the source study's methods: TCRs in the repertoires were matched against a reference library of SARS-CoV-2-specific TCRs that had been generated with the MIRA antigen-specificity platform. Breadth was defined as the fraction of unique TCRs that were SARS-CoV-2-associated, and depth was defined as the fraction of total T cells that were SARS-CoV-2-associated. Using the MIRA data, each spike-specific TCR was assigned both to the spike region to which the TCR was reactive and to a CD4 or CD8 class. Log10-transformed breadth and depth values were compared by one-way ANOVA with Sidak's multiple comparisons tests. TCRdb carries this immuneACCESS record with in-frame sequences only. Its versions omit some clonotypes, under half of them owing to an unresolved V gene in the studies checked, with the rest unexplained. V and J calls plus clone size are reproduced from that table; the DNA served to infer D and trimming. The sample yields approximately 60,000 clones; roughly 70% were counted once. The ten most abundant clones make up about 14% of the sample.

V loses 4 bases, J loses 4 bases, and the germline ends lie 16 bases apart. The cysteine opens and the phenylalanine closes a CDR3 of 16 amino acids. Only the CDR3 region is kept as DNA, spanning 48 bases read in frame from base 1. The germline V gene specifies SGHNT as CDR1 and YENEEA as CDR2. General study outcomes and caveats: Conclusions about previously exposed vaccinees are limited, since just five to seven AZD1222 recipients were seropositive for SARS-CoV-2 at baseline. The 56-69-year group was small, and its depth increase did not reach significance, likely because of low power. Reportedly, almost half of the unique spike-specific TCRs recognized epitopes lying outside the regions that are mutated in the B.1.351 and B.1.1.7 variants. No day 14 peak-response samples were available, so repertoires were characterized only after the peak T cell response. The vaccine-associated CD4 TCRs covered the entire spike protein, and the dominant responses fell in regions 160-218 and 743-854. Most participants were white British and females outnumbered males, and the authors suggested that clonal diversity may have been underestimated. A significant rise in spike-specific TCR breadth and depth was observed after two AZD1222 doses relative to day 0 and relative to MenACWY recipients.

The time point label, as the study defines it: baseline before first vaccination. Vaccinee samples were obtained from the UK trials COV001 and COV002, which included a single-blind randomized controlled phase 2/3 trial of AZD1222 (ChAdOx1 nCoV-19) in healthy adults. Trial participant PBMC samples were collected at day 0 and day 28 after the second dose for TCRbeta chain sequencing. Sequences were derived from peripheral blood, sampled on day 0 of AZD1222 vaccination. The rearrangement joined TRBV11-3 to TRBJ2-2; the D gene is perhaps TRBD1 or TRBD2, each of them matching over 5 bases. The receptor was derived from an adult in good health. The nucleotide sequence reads TGTGCCAGCAGCTATGAGACAGCGGTTGGCACCGGGGAGCTGTTTTTT. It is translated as CASSYETAVGTGELFF. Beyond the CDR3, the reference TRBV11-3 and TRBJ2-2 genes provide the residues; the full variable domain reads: EAGVVQSPRYKIIEKKQPVAFWCNPISGHNTLYWYLQNLGQGPELLIRYENEEAVDDSQLPKDRFSAERLKGVDSTLKIQPAELGDSAVYLCASSYETAVGTGELFFGEGSRLTVL.